This T cell receptor beta chain was sequenced during a study of identical twins. Findings and limits, study-wide: Conclusions rested on cross-sectional statistics rather than following the same donors.

This clonotype showed up just a few times. Its antigen is still unknown. Trimming left V 3 bases short and J 9 bases short, with 15 bases between. The CDR3 extends over 15 amino acids. Germline-derived CDR1 and CDR2 are LNHDA and SQIVND (reference sequence). A template switching step contributed a universal primer site, while unique molecular identifiers were present in the cDNA. MiXCR, applied by TCRdb to the 5' RACE reads, yields one record per CDR3 protein. There are around 250,000 distinct CDR3 sequences in the sample; over 5.5% occur only once, and roughly 15% lies in the top ten. These data were also filed under a second study, of T cells expressing NK-cell markers.

This TCR was recovered from a woman aged 18-35 years in good health. V is TRBV19 and J is TRBJ1-6, with D tentatively TRBD1 (6 bases). The sequenced sample was CD8+ T cells sorted from blood. CDR3 nucleotides: TGTGCCAGTAGTATCTCAACAGGGTTATTTTCACCCCTCCACTTT. Its translation: CASSISTGLFSPLHF.